Here is one T cell receptor (beta chain) with its context. Profiling relied on immunoSEQ multiplex PCR, and the TCRdb table lists in-frame clones only, not all of them. In the table there are about 150,000 clones, 88% of which are singletons. The data were taken from a study of blood T cell repertoires in COVID-19. Trimming at V came to 5 bases and at J to 7 bases, leaving 11 bases not matched to a gene. The CDR3 spans 15 residues. The germline V gene has CDR1 SSHAT and CDR2 FNYEAQ (reference sequence). The source is a human donor with COVID-19, enrolled during active disease. The donor label of this sample is uncertain. The chain is built from TRBV7-7 and TRBJ1-2; TRBD1 aligns across 9 bases. The sequenced sample was peripheral blood. The CDR3 region has the DNA TGTGCCAGCAGCGCCGCACCTCCGGGACAGGGTGGCTACACCTTC. Encoded protein: CASSAAPPGQGGYTF.